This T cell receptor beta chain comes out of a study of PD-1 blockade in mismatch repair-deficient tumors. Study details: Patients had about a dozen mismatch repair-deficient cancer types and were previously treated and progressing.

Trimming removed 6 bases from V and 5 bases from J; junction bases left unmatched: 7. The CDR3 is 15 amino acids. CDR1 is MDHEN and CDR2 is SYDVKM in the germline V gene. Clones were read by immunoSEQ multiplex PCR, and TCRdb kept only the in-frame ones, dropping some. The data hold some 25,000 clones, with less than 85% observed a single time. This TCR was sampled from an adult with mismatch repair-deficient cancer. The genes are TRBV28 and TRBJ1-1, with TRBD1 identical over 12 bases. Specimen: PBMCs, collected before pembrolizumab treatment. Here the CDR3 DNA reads TGTGCCAGCAGGTCGGGGACAGGGGGCGAAACTGAAGCTTTCTTT. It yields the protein CASRSGTGGETEAFF.